Shown below are 29 T cell receptor beta chains from a single sample sequenced in a study of T cell repertoires in cytomegalovirus infection. Via MiXCR, TCRdb re-called the reads, giving one row per CDR3 protein. The table shows about 230,000 distinct CDR3 sequences, with roughly 22% occurring only once. The sequencing input was CD8+ T cells from PBMCs. These receptor sequences come from a human donor in good health (CMV status not recorded). Some clones in this sample may be carry-over from other donors' samples.

The rearrangement links TRBV2 to TRBJ2-7; D possibly matches TRBD1 or TRBD2 (5 bases each). This CDR3 region has 14 residues. Germline values: CDR1 SNHLY, CDR2 FYNNEI. V was cut by 6 bases and J by 5 bases, with 17 bases left in between. The chain's CDR3 is CASRAGQGAHEQYF. CDR3 coding DNA: TGTGCCAGCAGAGCCGGGCAGGGAGCCCACGAGCAGTACTTC. Full variable domain (remainder filled in from reference TRBV2 and TRBJ2-7): EPEVTQTPSHQVTQMGQEVILRCVPISNHLYFYWYRQILGQKVEFLVSFYNNEISEKSEIFDDQFSVERPDGSNFTLKIRSTKLEDSAMYFCASRAGQGAHEQYFGPGTRLTVT.

The chain has TRBV20-1 and TRBJ2-1; unclear D gene. V lost 1 base and J 4 bases, leaving 11 bases between the germline ends. Looked up from germline, CDR1 is DFQATT and CDR2 is SNEGSKA (reference sequence). CDR3 length: 14 amino acids. The CDR3 sequence is CSARGISEYNEQFF. As DNA, the CDR3 is TGCAGTGCTAGAGGGATCTCGGAATACAATGAGCAGTTCTTC.

V usage is TRBV10-3 and J usage is TRBJ2-1; the D is unclear. The CDR3 sequence is 13 residues long. The germline V gene has CDR1 ENHRY and CDR2 SYGVKD. The V gene lost 0 bases and the J gene lost 6 bases, with 6 bases spanning the gap. CDR3 region: CAISESPANEQFF. DNA for the CDR3: TGTGCCATCAGTGAGTCGCCAGCCAATGAGCAGTTCTTC.

Only a few counts were recorded for this clonotype. The chain has TRBV3-1 and TRBJ1-1; D is undetermined. There are 15 residues in the CDR3. Germline-derived CDR1 and CDR2 are LGHDT and YNNKEL (reference sequence). V was trimmed by 1 base and J by 1 base, leaving 10 bases between them. The CDR3 DNA sequence: TGTGCCAGCAGCCAAGCTTCTAGAGAGAACACTGAAGCTTTCTTT. This translates into CASSQASRENTEAFF.

This clonotype has just a few counts. The chain carries TRBV28 and TRBJ1-4; D may be TRBD1 (6 bases). CDR3 length: 12 residues. Germline V gene lookup returns CDR1 MDHEN and CDR2 SYDVKM. V dropped 8 bases and J dropped 8 bases, with 12 bases sitting between them. This CDR3 reads CASRDMSEKLFF. The CDR3 DNA reads as TGTGCCAGCCGGGACATGAGCGAAAAACTGTTTTTT.

This clonotype was detected ten times or more. The chain joins TRBV20-1 to TRBJ2-7; 12 positions match TRBD2. The V gene end was trimmed by 8 bases and the J gene end by 3 bases; junction bases not matched to a gene: 8. The CDR3 runs 14 residues. CDR1 is DFQATT, CDR2 SNEGSKA, per germline (reference sequence). CDR3 sequence (DNA): TGCAGTCTAGTTGGACTAGCGGGGAACTACGAGCAGTACTTC. It encodes CSLVGLAGNYEQYF.

In this sample, this clonotype turned up many times. The chain recombines TRBV11-2 with TRBJ2-7; D remains unclear. This CDR3 has 15 residues. V lost 5 bases and J 3 bases, leaving 17 bases between the germline ends. Germline values: CDR1 SGHAT, CDR2 FQNNGV. CDR3 sequence (DNA): TGTGCCAGCAGCCCCACGGTAGTTGGGGACTACGAGCAGTACTTC. Protein: CASSPTVVGDYEQYF.

This clonotype was picked up a small number of times. The CDR3 spells CASNADRDTDTQYF. CDR3 nucleotides: TGTGCCAGCAATGCGGACAGGGACACAGATACGCAGTATTTT. The chain employs TRBV28 and TRBJ2-3; the match to TRBD1 covers 8 bases. Germline lookup yields CDR1 MDHEN and CDR2 SYDVKM. Trimming took 7 bases from V and 2 from J; bases not matched to a gene: 5. This CDR3 region has 14 residues.

This clonotype was seen only a few times. This sequence joins TRBV7-9 and TRBJ2-1; the match to TRBD2 covers 14 bases. Germline V gives CDR1 SEHNR, CDR2 FQNEAQ (reference sequence). Losses at the gene ends were 5 bases for V and 8 bases for J; bases not matched to a gene: 5. The CDR3 has 15 amino acids. CDR3 sequence: CASSPGLAGVDEQFF. The CDR3 DNA sequence: TGTGCCAGCAGCCCGGGACTAGCGGGGGTGGATGAGCAGTTCTTC.

This clonotype was detected ten times or more. Here the CDR3 reads CASSVGGTTRDTQYF. In nucleotides, the CDR3 is TGTGCCAGCAGCGTAGGGGGGACGACCCGAGATACGCAGTATTTT. The chain recombines TRBV7-6 with TRBJ2-3; D could derive from TRBD1 or TRBD2 (6 bases each). This CDR3 is 15 amino acids long. V gave up 5 bases and J gave up 5 bases, with 17 bases separating them. Germline CDR1 SGHVS, CDR2 FNYEAQ.

The chain combines TRBV12-3 or TRBV12-4 with TRBJ1-2; the D is unclear. This CDR3 has 15 residues. V lost 1 base and J lost 8, with 17 bases in between. CDR3 DNA: TGTGCCAGCAGTTTAGAGGGAGGGAACCGGATGGGCTACACCTTC. This translates into CASSLEGGNRMGYTF.

V is TRBV20-1 and J is TRBJ2-3; perhaps TRBD2 as D (5 bases). V was clipped by 2 bases and J by 4 bases, with 16 bases between them. This CDR3 has 15 residues. Per the germline V gene, CDR1 is DFQATT and CDR2 is SNEGSKA (reference sequence). CDR3 sequence (DNA): TGCAGTGCTAGAAAGGAGGATCCCTACCCAGATACGCAGTATTTT. Its protein is CSARKEDPYPDTQYF.

This clonotype has more than one count but fewer than ten. The J gene is TRBJ1-1, the V gene TRBV7-9; no reliable D call. CDR1 and CDR2 (germline): SEHNR, FQNEAQ (reference sequence). Trimming stripped 5 bases from V and 3 bases from J, with 13 bases between. The CDR3 spans 14 residues. The CDR3 DNA reads as TGTGCCAGCAGCGGAGGCCGGGAATACACTGAAGCTTTCTTT. As protein: CASSGGREYTEAFF.

The chain carries TRBV28 and TRBJ2-1, with 12 bases identical to TRBD2. Trimming at V came to 7 bases and at J to 3 bases, leaving 4 bases not matched to a gene. The CDR3 consists of 15 residues. CDR1 and CDR2 (germline): MDHEN, SYDVKM. The DNA for the CDR3 is TGTGCCAGCACCTTACTAGCGGGGGGCTACAATGAGCAGTTCTTC. Amino acid sequence: CASTLLAGGYNEQFF.

The chain has TRBV18 and TRBJ2-3, with D possibly TRBD2 on 5 matching bases. The CDR3 sequence is 15 residues long. CDR1 is KGHSH, CDR2 LQKENI, per germline. Deletions cut 5 bases from V and 4 bases from J, with 16 bases between. In DNA form, the CDR3 reads TGTGCCAGCTCATGGACTTCCCTCAGCGCAGATACGCAGTATTTT. Its protein is CASSWTSLSADTQYF.

This clonotype occurred many times. V and J are TRBV7-2 and TRBJ1-6, with a weak D call TRBD1 (5 bases). Trimming shortened V by 0 bases and J by 7 bases, and 19 bases separated the two germline ends. CDR1 is SGHTA and CDR2 is FQGNSA in the germline V gene. The CDR3 length is 18 residues. The CDR3 region is CASSLALSSAGRNSPLHF. CDR3 bases: TGTGCCAGCAGCTTAGCGCTAAGTTCGGCAGGGAGGAATTCACCCCTCCACTTT.

V is TRBV10-3 and J is TRBJ1-1; D not resolved. Trimming stripped 3 bases from V and 4 bases from J, with 12 bases between. The CDR3 is 14 residues long. Germline V gene lookup returns CDR1 ENHRY and CDR2 SYGVKD. The CDR3 sequence: CAISDGGIRTEAFF. The CDR3, as DNA: TGTGCCATCAGTGATGGTGGGATTCGCACTGAAGCTTTCTTT.

This clonotype was seen many times. CDR3 in amino acids: CASSSIGGSYEQYF. The CDR3 nucleotides are TGTGCCAGCAGCTCCATAGGGGGTTCCTACGAGCAGTACTTC. J is TRBJ2-7 and V is TRBV7-2, with a possible D match to TRBD1 (6 bases). Trimming took off 4 bases at V and 1 base at J, with 11 bases between the two ends. CDR3 length equals 14 residues. Looked up from germline, CDR1 is SGHTA and CDR2 is FQGNSA.

V gene TRBV27 combines with J gene TRBJ1-5; 9 bases fit TRBD1. V was pared by 4 bases and J by 1 base, with 5 bases of the junction left unmatched. Per the germline V gene, CDR1 is MNHEY and CDR2 is SMNVEV (reference sequence). CDR3 length equals 16 residues. The CDR3 sequence is CASSSSGTGSNQPQHF. Written as DNA, the CDR3 is TGTGCCAGCAGTTCCTCCGGGACAGGGAGCAATCAGCCCCAGCATTTT.

This clonotype was counted ten times or more. This chain joins TRBV11-3 and TRBJ2-6, with a possible D match to TRBD1 (5 bases). Germline V gene lookup returns CDR1 SGHNT and CDR2 YENEEA. The CDR3 sequence is 20 residues long. Trimming removed 5 bases from V and 1 base from J, with 24 bases in between. Written as DNA, the CDR3 is TGTGCCAGCAGCAACTTCCCGACAGCAACCCCTGAGTCTGGGGCCAACGTCCTGACTTTC. Translated: CASSNFPTATPESGANVLTF.

There are a few counts of this clonotype. The chain is built from TRBV20-1 and TRBJ1-1; D may be TRBD1 (6 bases). CDR3 length: 12 amino acids. CDR1 is DFQATT, CDR2 SNEGSKA, per germline (reference sequence). Trimming cost V 5 bases and J 1 base, with 8 bases left between them. The CDR3 spells CSARRGNTEAFF. CDR3 in DNA: TGCAGTGCTCGCAGGGGGAACACTGAAGCTTTCTTT.

This chain joins TRBV20-1 and TRBJ2-2; no clear D gene. From germline, CDR1 is DFQATT and CDR2 SNEGSKA (reference sequence). This CDR3 has 12 amino acids. Trimming removed 0 bases from V and 7 bases from J, with 6 bases in between. CDR3 in DNA: TGCAGTGCTAGAGAGGGTGGCGGGGAGCTGTTTTTT. The encoded protein is CSAREGGGELFF.

The chain recombines TRBV6-4 with TRBJ2-1; 10 nucleotides agree with TRBD1. The CDR3 contains 15 residues. Trimming at V came to 4 bases and at J to 9 bases, leaving 9 bases not matched to a gene. CDR1 and CDR2 (germline): MRHNA, SNTAGT. CDR3 in amino acids: CASSGRDRGDAEQFF. DNA for the CDR3: TGTGCCAGCAGTGGCCGGGACAGGGGAGATGCTGAGCAGTTCTTC.

The DNA of the CDR3 is TGCAGTGCTAGACCGACAGTGGGGCTGGAGACCCAGTACTTC. This sequence encodes CSARPTVGLETQYF. V gene TRBV20-1 combines with J gene TRBJ2-5; tentative D call: TRBD1 (5 bases). Trimming stripped 2 bases from V and 5 bases from J, with 15 bases between. This CDR3 region has 14 residues. Germline-derived CDR1 and CDR2 are DFQATT and SNEGSKA (reference sequence).

This clonotype was counted at least ten times. V gene TRBV4-1 combines with J gene TRBJ2-1; 12 bases map to TRBD2. Trimming took 4 bases from V and 2 from J; bases not matched to a gene: 3. Germline-derived CDR1 and CDR2 are MGHRA and YSYEKL. The CDR3 consists of 16 residues. CDR3 in amino acids: CASSRTSGETYNEQFF. CDR3 in DNA: TGCGCCAGCAGCCGGACTAGCGGGGAAACCTACAATGAGCAGTTCTTC.

This clonotype was counted many times. The chain combines TRBV6-1 with TRBJ1-5; no definite D call. The V end was cut by 5 bases, the J end by 7 bases, with 12 bases between. The germline V gene has CDR1 MNHNS and CDR2 SASEGT. CDR3 size: 13 residues. The CDR3 region is CASSSAPGQPQHF. CDR3 nucleotides: TGTGCCAGCAGTTCCGCCCCGGGACAGCCCCAGCATTTT.

This clonotype was counted only a few times. CDR3 protein: CASSPQGGSTEAFF. The CDR3 DNA reads TGTGCCAGCAGCCCCCAAGGGGGGAGCACTGAAGCTTTCTTT. The genes are TRBV2 and TRBJ1-1; possibly TRBD1 for D (6 bases). Looked up from germline, CDR1 is SNHLY and CDR2 is FYNNEI. Trimming cost V 6 bases and J 4 bases, with 15 bases left between them. This CDR3 is built from 14 residues.

This clonotype was detected only a few times. V and J are TRBV20-1 and TRBJ1-1, with 7 bases matching TRBD1. Germline V gives CDR1 DFQATT, CDR2 SNEGSKA (reference sequence). With V trimmed by 0 bases and J by 4 bases, 11 bases remained unmatched. CDR3 size: 16 residues. The CDR3 loop is CSARDLMTGSVTEAFF. The CDR3 DNA reads TGCAGTGCTAGAGATTTGATGACAGGGTCAGTCACTGAAGCTTTCTTT.

The chain has TRBV6-2 or TRBV6-3 and TRBJ2-7; D is possibly TRBD2 (6 bases). The CDR3 has 13 amino acids. Germline V gene lookup returns CDR1 MNHEY and CDR2 SVGEGT. Trimming cost V 4 bases and J 2 bases, with 9 bases left between them. CDR3 in amino acids: CASSFAGTYEQYF. The CDR3 nucleotides read TGTGCCAGCAGTTTCGCGGGGACCTACGAGCAGTACTTC.